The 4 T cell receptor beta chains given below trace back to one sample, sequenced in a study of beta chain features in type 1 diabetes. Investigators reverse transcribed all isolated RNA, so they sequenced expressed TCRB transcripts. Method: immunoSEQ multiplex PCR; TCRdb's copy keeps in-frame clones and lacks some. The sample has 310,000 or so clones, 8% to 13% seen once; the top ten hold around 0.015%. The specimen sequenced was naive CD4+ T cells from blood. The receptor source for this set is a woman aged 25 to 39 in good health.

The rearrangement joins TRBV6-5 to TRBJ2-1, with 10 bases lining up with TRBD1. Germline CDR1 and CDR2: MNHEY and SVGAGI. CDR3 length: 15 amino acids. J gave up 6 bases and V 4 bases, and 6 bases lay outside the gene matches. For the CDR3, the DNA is TGTGCCAGCAGTTCCGACAGGGGGCTGGTCAATGAGCAGTTCTTC. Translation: CASSSDRGLVNEQFF.

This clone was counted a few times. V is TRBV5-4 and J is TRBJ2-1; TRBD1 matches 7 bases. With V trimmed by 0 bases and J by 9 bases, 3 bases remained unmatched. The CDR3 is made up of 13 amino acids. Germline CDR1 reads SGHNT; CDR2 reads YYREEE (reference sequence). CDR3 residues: CASSLADRVEQFF. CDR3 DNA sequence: TGTGCCAGCAGCTTGGCCGACAGGGTTGAGCAGTTCTTC. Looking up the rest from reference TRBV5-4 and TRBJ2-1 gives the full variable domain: ETGVTQSPTHLIKTRGQQVTLRCSSQSGHNTVSWYQQALGQGPQFIFQYYREEENGRGNFPPRFSGLQFPNYSSELNVNALELDDSALYLCASSLADRVEQFFGPGTRLTVL.

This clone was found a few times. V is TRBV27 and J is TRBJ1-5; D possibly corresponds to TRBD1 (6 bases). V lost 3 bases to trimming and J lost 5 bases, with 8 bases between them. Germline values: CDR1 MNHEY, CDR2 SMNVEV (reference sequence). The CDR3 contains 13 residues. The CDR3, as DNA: TGTGCCAGCAGTTTTAACAGGGATCAGCCCCAGCATTTT. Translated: CASSFNRDQPQHF.

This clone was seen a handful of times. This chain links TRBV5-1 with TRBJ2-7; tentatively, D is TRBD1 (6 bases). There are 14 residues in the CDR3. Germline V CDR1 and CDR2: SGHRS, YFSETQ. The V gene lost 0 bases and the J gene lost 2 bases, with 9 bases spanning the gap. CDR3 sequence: CASSLAGTTYEQYF. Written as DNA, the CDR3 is TGCGCCAGCAGCTTGGCAGGGACAACCTACGAGCAGTACTTC. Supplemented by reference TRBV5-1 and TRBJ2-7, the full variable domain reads KAGVTQTPRYLIKTRGQQVTLSCSPISGHRSVSWYQQTPGQGLQFLFEYFSETQRNKGNFPGRFSGRQFSNSRSEMNVSTLELGDSALYLCASSLAGTTYEQYFGPGTRLTVT.